These T cell receptor beta chains were read from a single sample in a study of siplizumab effects on memory and regulatory T cells. The table came from immunoSEQ multiplex PCR; TCRdb's copy has only in-frame clones and leaves some out. The table has 60,000 to 65,000 clones, around 79% seen once. Input material: memory CD4+ T cells sorted from blood. The source of these receptors is a human donor in good health. CDR3s include the opening cysteine and the closing phenylalanine or tryptophan. D genes are given only for firm matches. Clone sizes are given selectively: once, few, many, or a class where the clone is expanded.

TRBV30	.	TRBD2	TRBJ2-5	CAWSFGRGETQYF	TGTGCCTGGTCTTTTGGGAGGGGAGAGACCCAGTACTTC
TRBV27	.	.	TRBJ2-7	CASSILSPAPYEQYF	TGTGCCAGCAGTATCCTGTCCCCGGCCCCCTACGAGCAGTACTTC
TRBV9	.	.	TRBJ1-2	CASSGRGAFGGYTF	TGTGCCAGCAGCGGGAGAGGGGCGTTTGGGGGCTACACCTTC
TRBV5-1	.	.	TRBJ2-6	CASSPLDAGANVLTF	TGCGCCAGCAGCCCGCTTGATGCTGGGGCCAACGTCCTGACTTTC
TRBV9	.	.	TRBJ1-5	CASSVDVDQPQHF	TGTGCCAGCAGCGTGGATGTGGATCAGCCCCAGCATTTT
TRBV2	.	.	TRBJ1-3	CASSKTGDSGNTIYF	TGTGCCAGCAGTAAAACAGGAGACTCTGGAAACACCATATATTTT
TRBV6-1	.	TRBD1	TRBJ1-2	CASRTGNCTF	TGTGCCAGCAGGACAGGGAATTGTACCTTC
TRBV5-4	.	TRBD2	TRBJ2-3	CASKLAGTDTQYF	TGTGCCAGCAAGCTAGCGGGAACAGATACGCAGTATTTT
TRBV18	.	TRBD1	TRBJ1-3	CASSPPDRVLGNTIYF	TGTGCCAGCTCACCACCGGACAGGGTGTTAGGAAACACCATATATTTT
TRBV28	.	.	TRBJ1-1	CASSPPGTPLEAFF	TGTGCCAGCAGTCCCCCCGGGACGCCTCTTGAAGCTTTCTTT
TRBV11-2	.	.	TRBJ2-7	CASSTEREYEQYF	TGTGCCAGCAGCACGGAGAGGGAGTACGAGCAGTACTTC
TRBV19	once	TRBD2	TRBJ2-1	CASRGVGLAGGTIYNEQFF	TGTGCCAGTAGAGGTGTAGGACTAGCGGGGGGGACCATCTACAATGAGCAGTTCTTC
TRBV6-6	once	TRBD1	TRBJ1-1	CASRYTGAVNTEAFF	TGTGCCAGCAGGTATACAGGGGCCGTGAACACTGAAGCTTTCTTT
TRBV10-3	.	.	TRBJ1-2	CATSQREGTLGYGYTF	TGTGCCACCAGTCAGAGGGAGGGAACGCTGGGCTATGGCTACACCTTC
TRBV6-1	.	.	TRBJ2-1	CASTRNLAHEQFF	TGTGCCAGCACCCGGAATCTAGCCCATGAGCAGTTCTTC
TRBV7-3	.	.	TRBJ2-6	CASSSGQGANVLTF	TGTGCCAGCAGCTCTGGACAGGGGGCCAACGTCCTGACTTTC
TRBV7-9	.	.	TRBJ2-5	CASSLHDIQETQYF	TGTGCCAGCAGCTTACACGACATCCAAGAGACCCAGTACTTC
TRBV4-1	.	.	TRBJ1-3	CASSQVRVLGTGNTIYF	TGCGCCAGCAGCCAAGTCCGGGTTCTTGGTACTGGAAACACCATATATTTT
TRBV10-3	few	.	TRBJ2-1	CAISGRGRHNEQFF	TGTGCCATCAGTGGGAGGGGGCGCCACAATGAGCAGTTCTTC
TRBV29-1	.	TRBD1	TRBJ1-3	CSDGPGTGGRGISGNTIYF	TGCAGCGACGGACCCGGGACAGGGGGCAGGGGCATCTCTGGAAACACCATATATTTT
TRBV6-6	.	.	TRBJ1-1	CASRRPGRNTEAFF	TGTGCCAGCAGGAGGCCGGGGAGGAACACTGAAGCTTTCTTT
TRBV9	.	.	TRBJ1-1	CASSSRPNTEAFF	TGTGCCAGCAGCTCTCGACCGAACACTGAAGCTTTCTTT
TRBV30	.	.	TRBJ2-2	CAWSNSITSGELFF	TGTGCCTGGAGTAATTCTATTACTAGCGGGGAGCTGTTTTTT
TRBV13	.	.	TRBJ1-6	CASSTRWDNSPLHF	TGTGCCAGCAGCACGAGATGGGATAATTCACCCCTCCACTTT